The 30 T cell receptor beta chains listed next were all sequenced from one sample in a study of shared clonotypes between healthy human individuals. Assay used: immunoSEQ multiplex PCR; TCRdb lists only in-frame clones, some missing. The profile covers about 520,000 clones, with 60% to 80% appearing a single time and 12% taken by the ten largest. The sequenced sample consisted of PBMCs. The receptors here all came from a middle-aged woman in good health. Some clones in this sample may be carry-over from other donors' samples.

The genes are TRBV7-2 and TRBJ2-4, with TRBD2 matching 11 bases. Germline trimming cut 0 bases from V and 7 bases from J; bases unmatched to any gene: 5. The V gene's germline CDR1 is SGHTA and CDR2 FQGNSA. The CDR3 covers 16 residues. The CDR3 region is CASSLALAGGGNIQYF. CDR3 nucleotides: TGTGCCAGCAGCTTAGCGCTAGCGGGAGGAGGGAACATTCAGTACTTC.

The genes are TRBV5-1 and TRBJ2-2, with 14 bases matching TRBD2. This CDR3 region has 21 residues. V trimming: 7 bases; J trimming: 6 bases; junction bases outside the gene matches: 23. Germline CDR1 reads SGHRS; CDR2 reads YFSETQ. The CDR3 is CASAPFAGTSGSGSKAGELFF. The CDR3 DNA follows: TGCGCCAGCGCCCCCTTTGCCGGGACTAGCGGGAGCGGAAGTAAAGCCGGGGAGCTGTTTTTT.

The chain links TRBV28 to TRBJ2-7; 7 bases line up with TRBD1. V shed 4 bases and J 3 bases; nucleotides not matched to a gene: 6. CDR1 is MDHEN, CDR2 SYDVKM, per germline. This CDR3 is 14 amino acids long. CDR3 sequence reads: CASSSRQGVYEQYF. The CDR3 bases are TGTGCCAGCAGTTCAAGACAGGGAGTCTACGAGCAGTACTTC.

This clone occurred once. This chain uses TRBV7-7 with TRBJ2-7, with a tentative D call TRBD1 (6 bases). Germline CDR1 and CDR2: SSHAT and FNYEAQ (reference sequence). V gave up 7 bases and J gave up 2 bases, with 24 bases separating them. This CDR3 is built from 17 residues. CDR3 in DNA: TGTGCCAGCACGCTGTACCCCGGGACAACAGACACCTACGAGCAGTACTTC. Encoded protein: CASTLYPGTTDTYEQYF.

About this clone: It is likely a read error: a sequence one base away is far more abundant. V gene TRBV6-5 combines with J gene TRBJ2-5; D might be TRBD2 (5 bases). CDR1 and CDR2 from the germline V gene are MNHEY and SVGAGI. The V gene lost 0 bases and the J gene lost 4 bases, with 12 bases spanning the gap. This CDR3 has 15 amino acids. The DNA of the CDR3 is TGTGCCAGCAGTTACTCGGAGGCAGGACGAGAGACCCAGTACTTC. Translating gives CASSYSEAGRETQYF.

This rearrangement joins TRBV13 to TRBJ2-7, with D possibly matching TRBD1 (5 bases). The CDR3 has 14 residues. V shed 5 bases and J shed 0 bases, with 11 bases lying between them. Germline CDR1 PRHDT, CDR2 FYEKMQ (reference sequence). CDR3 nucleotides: TGTGCCAGCAGCCCTAAGGACAACTCCTACGAGCAGTACTTC. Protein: CASSPKDNSYEQYF. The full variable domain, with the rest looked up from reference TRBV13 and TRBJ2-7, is AAGVIQSPRHLIKEKRETATLKCYPIPRHDTVYWYQQGPGQDPQFLISFYEKMQSDKGSIPDRFSAQQFSDYHSELNMSSLELGDSALYFCASSPKDNSYEQYFGPGTRLTVT.

CDR3 protein: CASSPATGPTHLYEQYF. DNA of the CDR3: TGTGCCAGCAGCCCCGCGACAGGCCCTACCCACTTATACGAGCAGTACTTC. The V gene is TRBV7-9, the J gene TRBJ2-7; D possibly corresponds to TRBD1 (6 bases). Germline CDR1 SEHNR, CDR2 FQNEAQ (reference sequence). V lost 5 bases and J lost 4, with 24 bases in between. The CDR3 has 17 residues.

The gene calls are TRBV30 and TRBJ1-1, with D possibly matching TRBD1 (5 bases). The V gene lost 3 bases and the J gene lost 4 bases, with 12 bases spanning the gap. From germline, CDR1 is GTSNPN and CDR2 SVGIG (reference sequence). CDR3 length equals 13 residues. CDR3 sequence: CAWSAGTGTEAFF. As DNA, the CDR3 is TGTGCCTGGAGCGCCGGGACCGGCACTGAAGCTTTCTTT.

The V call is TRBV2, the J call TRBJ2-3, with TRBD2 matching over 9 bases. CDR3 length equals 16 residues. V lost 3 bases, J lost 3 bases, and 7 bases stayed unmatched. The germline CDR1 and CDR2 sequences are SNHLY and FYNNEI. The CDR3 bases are TGTGCCAGCAGTGATGGCAGGACTAGCGTTACAGATACGCAGTATTTT. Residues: CASSDGRTSVTDTQYF.

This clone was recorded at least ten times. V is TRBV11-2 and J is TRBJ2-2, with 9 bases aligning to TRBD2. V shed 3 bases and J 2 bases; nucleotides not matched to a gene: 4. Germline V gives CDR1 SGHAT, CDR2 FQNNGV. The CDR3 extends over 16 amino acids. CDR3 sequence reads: CASSLVSGSNTGELFF. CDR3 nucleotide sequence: TGTGCCAGCAGCTTGGTTAGCGGGAGTAACACCGGGGAGCTGTTTTTT. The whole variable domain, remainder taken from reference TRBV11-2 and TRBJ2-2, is EAGVAQSPRYKIIEKRQSVAFWCNPISGHATLYWYQQILGQGPKLLIQFQNNGVVDDSQLPKDRFSAERLKGVDSTLKIQPAKLEDSAVYLCASSLVSGSNTGELFFGEGSRLTVL.

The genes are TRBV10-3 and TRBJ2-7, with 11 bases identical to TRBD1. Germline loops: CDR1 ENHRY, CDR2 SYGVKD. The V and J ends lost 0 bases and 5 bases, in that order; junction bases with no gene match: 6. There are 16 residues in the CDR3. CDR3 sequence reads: CAISESGQGAGHEQYF. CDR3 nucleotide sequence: TGTGCCATCAGTGAGTCCGGACAGGGGGCAGGGCACGAGCAGTACTTC.

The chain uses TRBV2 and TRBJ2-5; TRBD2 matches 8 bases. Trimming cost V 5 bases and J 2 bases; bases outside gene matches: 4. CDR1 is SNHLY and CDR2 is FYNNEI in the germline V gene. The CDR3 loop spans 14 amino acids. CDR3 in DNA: TGTGCCAGCAGTTTAGCGGGAACACAAGAGACCCAGTACTTC. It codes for CASSLAGTQETQYF.

The CDR3 DNA reads as TGTGCCAGCAGCTTGGAGCCGACGGTGAACACCGGGGAGCTGTTTTTT. It is translated as CASSLEPTVNTGELFF. The rearrangement joins TRBV5-4 to TRBJ2-2; D not certain. Germline V gene sequence: CDR1 SGHNT, CDR2 YYREEE (reference sequence). V gave up 0 bases and J gave up 1 base, with 10 bases separating them. The CDR3 contains 16 residues.

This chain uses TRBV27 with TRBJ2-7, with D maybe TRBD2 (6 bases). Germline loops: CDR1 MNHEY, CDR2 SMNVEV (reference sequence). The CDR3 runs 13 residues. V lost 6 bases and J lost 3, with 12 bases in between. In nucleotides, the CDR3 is TGTGCCAGCAGCAGTAGCGGAGACTACGAGCAGTACTTC. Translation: CASSSSGDYEQYF.

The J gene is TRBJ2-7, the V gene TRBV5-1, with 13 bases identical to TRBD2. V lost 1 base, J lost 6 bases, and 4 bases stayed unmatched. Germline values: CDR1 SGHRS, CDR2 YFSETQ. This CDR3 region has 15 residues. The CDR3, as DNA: TGCGCCAGCAGCTTGTTAGGACTAGCGGGAGTCGAGCAGTACTTC. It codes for CASSLLGLAGVEQYF.

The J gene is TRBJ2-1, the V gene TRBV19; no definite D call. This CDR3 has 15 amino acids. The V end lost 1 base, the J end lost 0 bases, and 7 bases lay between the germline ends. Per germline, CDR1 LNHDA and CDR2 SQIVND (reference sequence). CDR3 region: CASSIARSSYNEQFF. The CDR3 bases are TGTGCCAGTAGTATAGCGAGGAGCTCCTACAATGAGCAGTTCTTC. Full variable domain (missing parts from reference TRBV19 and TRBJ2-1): DGGITQSPKYLFRKEGQNVTLSCEQNLNHDAMYWYRQDPGQGLRLIYYSQIVNDFQKGDIAEGYSVSREKKESFPLTVTSAQKNPTAFYLCASSIARSSYNEQFFGPGTRLTVL.

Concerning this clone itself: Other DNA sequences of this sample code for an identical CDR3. This CDR3 reads CASSLYNEQFF. DNA for the CDR3: TGTGCCAGCAGTTTATACAATGAGCAGTTCTTC. The chain has TRBV28 and TRBJ2-1; D gene uncertain. V lost 1 base and J lost 5, with 0 bases in between. Germline assignment: CDR1 MDHEN and CDR2 SYDVKM. CDR3 length: 11 amino acids.

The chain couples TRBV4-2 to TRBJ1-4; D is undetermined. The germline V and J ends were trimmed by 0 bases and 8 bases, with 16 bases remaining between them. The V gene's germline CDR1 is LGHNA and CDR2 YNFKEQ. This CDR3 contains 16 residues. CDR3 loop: CASSQDSDGGVEKLFF. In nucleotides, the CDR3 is TGTGCCAGCAGCCAAGATTCGGACGGAGGCGTGGAAAAACTGTTTTTT.

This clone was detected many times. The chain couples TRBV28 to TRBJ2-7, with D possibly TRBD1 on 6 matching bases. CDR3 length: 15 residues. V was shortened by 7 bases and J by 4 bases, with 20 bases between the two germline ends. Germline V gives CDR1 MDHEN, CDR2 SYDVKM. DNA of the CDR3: TGTGCCAGCACCCCCCCCGCAATGACAGGATACGAGCAGTACTTC. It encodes CASTPPAMTGYEQYF.

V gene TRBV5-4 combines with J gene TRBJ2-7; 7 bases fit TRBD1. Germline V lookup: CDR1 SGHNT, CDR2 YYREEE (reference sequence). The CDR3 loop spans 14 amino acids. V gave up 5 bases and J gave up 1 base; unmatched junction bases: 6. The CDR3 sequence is CASSPTGASYEQYF. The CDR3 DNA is TGTGCCAGCAGTCCAACAGGGGCTTCCTACGAGCAGTACTTC.

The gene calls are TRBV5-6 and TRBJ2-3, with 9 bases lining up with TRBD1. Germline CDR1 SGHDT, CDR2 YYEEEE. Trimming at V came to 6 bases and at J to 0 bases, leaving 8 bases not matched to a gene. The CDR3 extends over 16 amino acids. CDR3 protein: CASTPGTGSSTDTQYF. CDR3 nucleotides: TGTGCCAGCACCCCGGGGACAGGGTCTAGCACAGATACGCAGTATTTT.

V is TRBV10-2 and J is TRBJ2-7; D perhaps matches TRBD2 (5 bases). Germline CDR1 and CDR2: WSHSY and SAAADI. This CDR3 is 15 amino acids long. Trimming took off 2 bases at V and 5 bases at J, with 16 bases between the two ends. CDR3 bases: TGCGCCAGCAGTGAGATGAGGGAAAGACTCCACGAGCAGTACTTC. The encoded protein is CASSEMRERLHEQYF.

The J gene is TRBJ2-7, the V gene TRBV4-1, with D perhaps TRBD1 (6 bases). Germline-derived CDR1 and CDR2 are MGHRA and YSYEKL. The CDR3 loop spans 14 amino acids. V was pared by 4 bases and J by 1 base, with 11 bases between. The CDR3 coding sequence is TGCGCCAGCAGCCGAGAGGACAGATCCTACGAGCAGTACTTC. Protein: CASSREDRSYEQYF.

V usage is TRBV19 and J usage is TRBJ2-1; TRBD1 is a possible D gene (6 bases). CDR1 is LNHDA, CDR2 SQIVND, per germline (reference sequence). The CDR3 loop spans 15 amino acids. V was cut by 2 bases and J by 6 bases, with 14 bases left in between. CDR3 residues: CASSIQGFLSNEQFF. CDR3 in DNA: TGTGCCAGTAGTATACAGGGGTTCTTAAGCAATGAGCAGTTCTTC.

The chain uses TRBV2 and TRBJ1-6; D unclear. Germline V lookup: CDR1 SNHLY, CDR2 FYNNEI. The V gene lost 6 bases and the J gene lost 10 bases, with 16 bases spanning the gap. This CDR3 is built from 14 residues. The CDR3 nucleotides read TGTGCCAGCAGCTCCTTGGGTACCTTGTCACCCCTCCACTTT. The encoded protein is CASSSLGTLSPLHF.

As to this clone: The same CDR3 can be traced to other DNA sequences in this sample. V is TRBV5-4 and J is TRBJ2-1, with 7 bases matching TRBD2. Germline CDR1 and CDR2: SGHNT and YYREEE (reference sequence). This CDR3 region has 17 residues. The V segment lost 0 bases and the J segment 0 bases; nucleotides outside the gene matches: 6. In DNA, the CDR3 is TGTGCCAGCAGCTTGGCGGCGGGCGGGAGCTCCTACAATGAGCAGTTCTTC. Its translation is CASSLAAGGSSYNEQFF.

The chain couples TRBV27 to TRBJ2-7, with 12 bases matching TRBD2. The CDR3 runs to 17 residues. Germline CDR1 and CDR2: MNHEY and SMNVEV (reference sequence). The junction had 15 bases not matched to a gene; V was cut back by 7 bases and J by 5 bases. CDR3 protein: CASKRLAGDPFGHEQYF. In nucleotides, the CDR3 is TGTGCCAGCAAACGACTAGCGGGAGACCCTTTTGGCCACGAGCAGTACTTC.

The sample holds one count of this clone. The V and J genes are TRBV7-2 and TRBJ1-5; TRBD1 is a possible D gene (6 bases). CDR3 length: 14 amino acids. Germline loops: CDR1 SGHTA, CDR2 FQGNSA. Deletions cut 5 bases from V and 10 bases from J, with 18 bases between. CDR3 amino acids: CASSPGGAREPQHF. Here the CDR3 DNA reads TGTGCCAGCAGCCCGGGGGGGGCCCGGGAACCCCAGCATTTT.

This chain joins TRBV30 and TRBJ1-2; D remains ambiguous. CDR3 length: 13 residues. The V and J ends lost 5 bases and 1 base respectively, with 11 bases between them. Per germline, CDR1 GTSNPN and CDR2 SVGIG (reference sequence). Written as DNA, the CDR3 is TGTGCCTGGTGCATCGACGATAACTATGGCTACACCTTC. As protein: CAWCIDDNYGYTF.

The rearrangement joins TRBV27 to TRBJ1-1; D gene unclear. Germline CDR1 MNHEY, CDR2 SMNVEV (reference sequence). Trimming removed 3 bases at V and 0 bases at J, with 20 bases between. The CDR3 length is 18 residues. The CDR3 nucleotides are TGTGCCAGCAGTTTTAGGTCCTGGGCCCGCGCCTTGAACACTGAAGCTTTCTTT. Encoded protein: CASSFRSWARALNTEAFF.